This TCR beta chain was recovered during a study of CD8 T cells in Susac syndrome. This CDR3 contains 14 residues. Germline CDR1 is DFQATT and CDR2 is SNEGSKA (reference sequence). J lost 1 base, V lost 4 bases, and 4 bases had no gene match. The authors sequenced TCR beta from blood CD8+ and CD4+ T cells. The CD8+ and CD4+ T cells were negatively isolated, with the TEMRA cells enriched by FACS. The authors reverse transcribed roughly 0.5 to 1 ug RNA with random hexamers. TCRdb reanalysed the immunoSEQ multiplex PCR reads using MiXCR and keeps one entry per CDR3 protein. Of some 120,000 distinct CDR3 sequences in the sample, 90% to 95% are singletons; the top ten hold over 0.2%.

Sequencing was done on a sample of CD8+ T cells from PBMCs. The source is a human donor with Susac syndrome. V is TRBV20-1 and J is TRBJ2-3; the match to TRBD2 covers 8 bases. CDR3 nucleotides: TGCAGTGCTAAAGCGGGAGTTGGCACAGATACGCAGTATTTT. Translated, it gives CSAKAGVGTDTQYF.